This T cell receptor (beta chain) was retrieved from a study of shared clonotypes between healthy human individuals. The V gene lost 1 base and the J gene lost 0 bases, with 10 bases spanning the gap. CDR1 SGHTA and CDR2 FQGTGA come from the germline V gene. The CDR3 contains 16 residues. Repertoires were generated with immunoSEQ multiplex PCR, while TCRdb's copy carries only in-frame clones and drops some. This repertoire shows more than 1,200,000 clones, around 98.5% found once; its top ten account for around 0.38%. The chain employs TRBV7-3 and TRBJ2-1, with a weak D call TRBD1 (6 bases). The sequencing input was naive CD4+ T cells sorted from blood. As to subset: CD45RA+ positively selected. The source is a man between 25 and 39 years old in good health. The CDR3 region has the DNA TGTGCCAGCAGCTTAAATGGACAGAACTCCTACAATGAGCAGTTCTTC. Translated: CASSLNGQNSYNEQFF.